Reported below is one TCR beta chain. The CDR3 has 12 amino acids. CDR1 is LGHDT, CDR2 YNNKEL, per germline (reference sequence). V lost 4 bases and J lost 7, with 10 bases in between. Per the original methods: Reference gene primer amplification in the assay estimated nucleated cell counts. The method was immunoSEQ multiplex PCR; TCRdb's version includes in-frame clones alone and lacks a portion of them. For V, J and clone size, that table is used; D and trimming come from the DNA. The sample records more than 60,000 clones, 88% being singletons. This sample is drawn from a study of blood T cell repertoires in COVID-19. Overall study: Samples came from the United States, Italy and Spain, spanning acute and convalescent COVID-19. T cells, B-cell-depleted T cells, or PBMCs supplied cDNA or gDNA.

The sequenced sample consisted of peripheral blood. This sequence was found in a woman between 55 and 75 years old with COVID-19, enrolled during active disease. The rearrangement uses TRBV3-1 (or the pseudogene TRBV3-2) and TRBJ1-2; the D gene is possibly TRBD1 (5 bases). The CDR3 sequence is CASSRDQGGYTF. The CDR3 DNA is TGTGCCAGCAGCCGCGACCAGGGTGGCTACACCTTC.